In this sample, the clone carrying this T cell receptor beta chain turned up once. Authors' methods: How many nucleated cells were present was estimated from reference gene primer amplification. This table comes from immunoSEQ multiplex PCR, and its TCRdb copy is limited to in-frame clones, with some not included. V and J calls and clone size follow that table, whereas D and trimming were derived from the DNA. The data hold 75,000 to 95,000 clones, with around four fifths observed a single time. This sample stems from a study of blood T cell repertoires in COVID-19. CDR1 MNHEY and CDR2 SVGEGT come from the germline V gene. V was clipped by 2 bases and J by 6 bases, with 8 bases between them. This CDR3 has 14 amino acids.

The sequenced material came from peripheral blood. The receptor was isolated from a man aged 50 or older with acute or convalescent COVID-19. The chain has TRBV6-2 or TRBV6-3 and TRBJ1-6, with no clear D. CDR3 amino acids: CASSYPQLNSPLHF. Written as DNA, the CDR3 is TGTGCCAGCAGTTACCCACAGCTTAATTCACCCCTCCACTTT.